This T cell receptor (beta chain) was found in a study of cytomegalovirus exposure and HLA in healthy donors. Remarks on this clone: What it binds is not known.

General study results and limits: Trimming of TCR beta V- and J-genes showed a link, identified in a later analysis, to a missense DCLRE1C variant.

13 Jbeta primers and 60 Vbeta primers were used for the PCR. This table comes from immunoSEQ multiplex PCR, and its TCRdb copy is limited to in-frame clones, with some not included. The table lists around 190,000 clones. V lost 3 bases and J 6 bases, leaving 18 bases between the germline ends. The length of the CDR3 is 16 residues. Germline V gene lookup returns CDR1 MNHEY and CDR2 SMNVEV (reference sequence). The sequenced sample was PBMCs. V usage is TRBV27 and J usage is TRBJ2-1, with D possibly TRBD2 on 5 matching bases. The sequence came from a woman aged 25 to 39 in good health and CMV-seropositive. CDR3 loop: CASSLVGRVVGNEQFF. DNA of the CDR3: TGTGCCAGCAGTTTGGTTGGGCGGGTAGTGGGCAATGAGCAGTTCTTC.